The 11 T cell receptor beta chains below come from one sample, sequenced in a study of CD8+ T cells in alopecia areata. Extraction of RNA preceded its reverse transcription into cDNA, which served as the sequencing template. Measured with immunoSEQ multiplex PCR; TCRdb has only the in-frame clones, and not every one. The table has 130,000 to 150,000 clones, approximately 49% seen once. The sample in question was CD4+ T cells sorted from blood, obtained at week 0. The receptors originated from a human donor with alopecia areata.

This sequence joins TRBV2 and TRBJ1-5; TRBD1 matches at 9 bases. Trimming removed 7 bases from V and 6 bases from J; junction bases left unmatched: 4. Germline CDR1 and CDR2: SNHLY and FYNNEI. The CDR3 consists of 13 residues. The CDR3 region has the DNA TGTGCCAGCACCAGGGGACAGGGTCAGCCCCAGCATTTT. It is translated as CASTRGQGQPQHF.

The chain is built from TRBV2 and TRBJ2-2, with D maybe TRBD1 (6 bases). V was clipped by 3 bases and J by 9 bases, with 11 bases between them. CDR1 SNHLY and CDR2 FYNNEI come from the germline V gene. The CDR3 contains 13 residues. CDR3 amino acids: CASSENRERELFF. The CDR3 DNA reads TGTGCCAGCAGTGAGAACAGGGAAAGGGAGCTGTTTTTT.

The chain carries TRBV29-1 and TRBJ2-3; D remains ambiguous. This CDR3 is built from 14 residues. From germline, CDR1 is SQVTM and CDR2 ANQGSEA. The V end lost 4 bases, the J end lost 2 bases, and 13 bases lay between the germline ends. Written as DNA, the CDR3 is TGCAGCGTTGGACATTGGGATGACACAGATACGCAGTATTTT. Translating gives CSVGHWDDTDTQYF.

This clone showed up just a few times. This chain joins TRBV7-2 and TRBJ2-1; TRBD2 matches 9 bases. The germline CDR1 and CDR2 sequences are SGHTA and FQGNSA. Trimming took 6 bases from V and 6 from J; bases not matched to a gene: 3. The CDR3 contains 13 residues. This chain's CDR3 is CASRPTSGNEQFF. As DNA, the CDR3 is TGTGCCAGCAGACCGACTAGCGGCAATGAGCAGTTCTTC.

The rearrangement joins TRBV5-1 to TRBJ1-1; D perhaps matches TRBD1 (6 bases). Germline loops: CDR1 SGHRS, CDR2 YFSETQ. Trimming cost V 4 bases and J 1 base, with 8 bases left between them. This CDR3 region has 13 residues. CDR3 region: CASSPTGNTEAFF. The CDR3 region has the DNA TGCGCCAGCAGCCCGACAGGGAACACTGAAGCTTTCTTT.

The J gene is TRBJ2-7, the V gene TRBV7-6, with D possibly called TRBD1 or TRBD2 (5 bases each). The CDR3 covers 13 residues. The V end was cut by 9 bases, the J end by 4 bases, with 16 bases between. Germline CDR1 is SGHVS and CDR2 is FNYEAQ. In nucleotides, the CDR3 is TGTGCCAGTGGACGGGGCGTCGAGTACGAGCAGTACTTC. It specifies CASGRGVEYEQYF.

The genes are TRBV5-4 and TRBJ1-2; 7 bases are a match to TRBD1. The V gene end was trimmed by 4 bases and the J gene end by 1 base; junction bases not matched to a gene: 4. Germline assignment: CDR1 SGHNT and CDR2 YYREEE (reference sequence). The CDR3 length is 14 residues. The CDR3 DNA follows: TGTGCCAGCAGCCCGACAGGGCTTAACTATGGCTACACCTTC. Amino acids: CASSPTGLNYGYTF.

V is TRBV2 and J is TRBJ2-2; 16 positions match TRBD2. The CDR3 loop spans 15 amino acids. CDR1 is SNHLY, CDR2 FYNNEI, per germline. V was clipped by 8 bases and J by 7 bases; unmatched bases: 4. The DNA of the CDR3 is TGTGCCAGCGGGACTAGCGGGAGGGCCGACGGGGAGCTGTTTTTT. Its translation is CASGTSGRADGELFF. Looking up the rest from reference TRBV2 and TRBJ2-2 gives the full variable domain: EPEVTQTPSHQVTQMGQEVILRCVPISNHLYFYWYRQILGQKVEFLVSFYNNEISEKSEIFDDQFSVERPDGSNFTLKIRSTKLEDSAMYFCASGTSGRADGELFFGEGSRLTVL.

As for this clone: A read error is likely here: a far larger clone is one base away. The gene calls are TRBV7-6 and TRBJ2-1, with 9 bases lining up with TRBD1. The ends lost 3 bases at V and 4 bases at J; junction bases unmatched: 4. Germline CDR1 SGHVS, CDR2 FNYEAQ. There are 15 residues in the CDR3. The chain's CDR3 is CASSLGTGRYNEQFF. CDR3 DNA: TGTGCCAGCAGCTTGGGGACAGGGAGGTACAATGAGCAGTTCTTC.

The chain joins TRBV29-1 to TRBJ2-3; D call uncertain. Trimming stripped 5 bases from V and 3 bases from J, with 9 bases between. CDR3 length: 12 amino acids. The germline V gene encodes CDR1 SQVTM and CDR2 ANQGSEA. CDR3 nucleotide sequence: TGCAGCGTTTCCGAAATGACAGATACGCAGTATTTT. Protein: CSVSEMTDTQYF.

The rearrangement links TRBV7-9 to TRBJ2-1, with 12 bases that match TRBD2. This CDR3 contains 18 residues. Trimming at V came to 5 bases and at J to 7 bases, leaving 15 bases not matched to a gene. Germline V gives CDR1 SEHNR, CDR2 FQNEAQ (reference sequence). The CDR3: CASSPPLAGGLGGNEQFF. The CDR3 bases are TGTGCCAGCAGCCCCCCCCTAGCGGGAGGGTTAGGGGGGAATGAGCAGTTCTTC.